This passage covers 14 T cell receptor beta chains from one sample sequenced in a study of cytomegalovirus exposure and HLA in healthy donors. Vbeta (60) and Jbeta (13) primers were used in the PCR. Sequenced by immunoSEQ multiplex PCR; TCRdb stores in-frame clones only, minus some. The sample includes about 140,000 clones, 70% to 85% of them seen just once. Sequences were obtained from PBMCs. The receptors were gathered from a woman in her forties or fifties in good health and CMV-seropositive.

V gene TRBV19 combines with J gene TRBJ1-1; TRBD1 agrees at 7 bases. The CDR3 runs to 15 residues. Germline CDR1 is LNHDA and CDR2 is SQIVND (reference sequence). After removal of 8 bases from V and 4 bases from J, the junction contained 13 bases not matched to a gene. The CDR3 DNA reads as TGTGCCAGTTCCCCCACAGGGGTCGCTCGCACTGAAGCTTTCTTT. Amino acids: CASSPTGVARTEAFF.

The chain couples TRBV13 to TRBJ2-3, with D perhaps matching TRBD1 (7 bases). Germline CDR1 PRHDT, CDR2 FYEKMQ (reference sequence). This CDR3 region has 16 residues. The V gene lost 5 bases and the J gene lost 4 bases, with 19 bases spanning the gap. CDR3 in amino acids: CASSTGQEGMPDTQYF. CDR3 coding DNA: TGTGCCAGCAGCACAGGACAGGAGGGGATGCCAGATACGCAGTATTTT.

Concerning this clone: Compared with germline, one end of the junction differs, possibly owing to a read error. The sample contains more than one DNA sequence encoding this CDR3. The rearrangement joins TRBV6-5 to TRBJ2-7, with D possibly matching TRBD1 (6 bases). CDR1 and CDR2 from the germline V gene are MNHEY and SVGAGI. CDR3 size: 15 residues. The CDR3 loop is CASSYSRDTSYEQYF. As DNA, the CDR3 is TGTGCCAGCAGCTACTCGAGGGACACTTCCTACGAGCAGTACTTC.

V is TRBV7-2 and J is TRBJ1-2; possible D gene TRBD1, 5 bases. V was clipped by 0 bases and J by 14 bases, with 16 bases between them. The CDR3 runs to 13 residues. Germline lookup yields CDR1 SGHTA and CDR2 FQGNSA. CDR3 residues: CASSLAAQGLQTF. Written as DNA, the CDR3 is TGTGCCAGCAGCTTAGCGGCGCAGGGCCTCCAGACCTTC.

V is TRBV5-1 and J is TRBJ2-5; tentatively, D is TRBD2 (5 bases). There are 15 residues in the CDR3. Trimming stripped 0 bases from V and 5 bases from J, with 14 bases between. Germline CDR1 SGHRS, CDR2 YFSETQ. CDR3 in amino acids: CASSLGGAIRETQYF. CDR3 sequence (DNA): TGCGCCAGCAGCTTGGGGGGAGCCATCAGGGAGACCCAGTACTTC.

The chain joins TRBV27 to TRBJ2-5, with D perhaps matching TRBD1 (5 bases). The end of the DNA fits TRBJ2-7 better, so the J call may be wrong. This CDR3 contains 15 residues. CDR1 is MNHEY and CDR2 is SMNVEV in the germline V gene (reference sequence). CDR3 sequence (DNA): TGTGCCAGCAGCCCAAGACAAGACAGCTCCTACGAGCAGTACTTC. Protein: CASSPRQDSSYEQYF.

The chain uses TRBV2 and TRBJ2-7, with 7 positions matching TRBD1. Losses at the gene ends were 6 bases for V and 2 bases for J; bases not matched to a gene: 10. Per the germline V gene, CDR1 is SNHLY and CDR2 is FYNNEI. The CDR3 has 15 residues. The CDR3 coding sequence is TGTGCCAGCAGCGCGTCGAGGGGGCGCCCCTACGAGCAGTACTTC. Translating it yields CASSASRGRPYEQYF. The whole variable domain, filled in from reference TRBV2 and TRBJ2-7, reads EPEVTQTPSHQVTQMGQEVILRCVPISNHLYFYWYRQILGQKVEFLVSFYNNEISEKSEIFDDQFSVERPDGSNFTLKIRSTKLEDSAMYFCASSASRGRPYEQYFGPGTRLTVT.

The rearrangement uses TRBV30 and TRBJ2-1; no clear D gene. The germline V and J ends were trimmed by 0 bases and 0 bases, with 12 bases remaining between them. The CDR3 has 16 residues. Germline values: CDR1 GTSNPN, CDR2 SVGIG (reference sequence). The CDR3 loop is CAWSVPFSYSYNEQFF. The DNA of the CDR3 is TGTGCCTGGAGTGTACCTTTTAGTTACTCCTACAATGAGCAGTTCTTC.

The chain combines TRBV11-2 with TRBJ1-5; D is possibly TRBD1 (5 bases). Germline values: CDR1 SGHAT, CDR2 FQNNGV. There are 13 residues in the CDR3. With 6 bases removed from V and 5 bases from J, the gap between germline ends came to 11 bases. CDR3 sequence reads: CASSQTGYQPQHF. CDR3 bases: TGTGCCAGCAGTCAAACAGGATATCAGCCCCAGCATTTT.

The V call is TRBV27, the J call TRBJ1-6; weak D call: TRBD1 (5 bases). Germline V gene sequence: CDR1 MNHEY, CDR2 SMNVEV (reference sequence). V was cut by 6 bases and J by 5 bases, with 11 bases left in between. The CDR3 spans 14 residues. DNA of the CDR3: TGTGCCAGCAGCCGCGGGGCTAATAATTCACCCCTCCACTTT. Translated: CASSRGANNSPLHF.

The J gene is TRBJ2-2, the V gene TRBV2; tentative D call: TRBD2 (7 bases). The germline V gene encodes CDR1 SNHLY and CDR2 FYNNEI. The CDR3 spans 16 residues. V lost 3 bases and J 4 bases, leaving 15 bases between the germline ends. The CDR3 sequence: CASSDPTGGITGELFF. Written as DNA, the CDR3 is TGTGCCAGCAGTGATCCGACGGGGGGCATCACCGGGGAGCTGTTTTTT.

The chain carries TRBV7-2 and TRBJ1-2; 9 positions match TRBD1. The ends lost 5 bases at V and 5 bases at J; junction bases unmatched: 15. The V gene's germline CDR1 is SGHTA and CDR2 FQGNSA. The CDR3 sequence is 17 residues long. CDR3 DNA sequence: TGTGCCAGCAGCCCACGCTTCGGGGGACAGGGATCTTATGGCTACACCTTC. Protein: CASSPRFGGQGSYGYTF.

V is TRBV5-1 and J is TRBJ2-7, with 13 bases matching TRBD2. V shed 3 bases, J shed 4 bases, and the junction held 7 bases outside the gene matches. Germline V gene lookup returns CDR1 SGHRS and CDR2 YFSETQ. The CDR3 is 16 residues long. The CDR3 loop is CASSSAQGLAGYEQYF. The CDR3 bases are TGCGCCAGCAGCTCGGCCCAGGGACTAGCGGGGTACGAGCAGTACTTC.

This chain uses TRBV7-3 with TRBJ2-2; possible D gene TRBD1, 5 bases. This CDR3 is built from 15 residues. The germline V gene has CDR1 SGHTA and CDR2 FQGTGA. The V and J ends lost 6 bases and 4 bases respectively, with 15 bases between them. The CDR3 nucleotides read TGTGCCAGCAGGCGACCAGGGTCCGGCACCGGGGAGCTGTTTTTT. Protein: CASRRPGSGTGELFF.